The next 31 T cell receptor beta chains were all read from a single sample in a study of neurological immune-mediated disorders. TCRdb called the 5' RACE reads again in MiXCR, with one record for every CDR3 protein. This repertoire shows 50,000 to 85,000 distinct CDR3 sequences, 4% to 6% found once; its top ten account for roughly 2.8%. The sequenced sample consisted of PBMCs. The receptors derive from a woman aged 30 to 39 with multiple sclerosis.

Many counts were recorded for this clonotype. V is TRBV12-3 or TRBV12-4 and J is TRBJ1-5; D unresolved. The CDR3 sequence is 12 residues long. V was cut by 4 bases and J by 7 bases, with 8 bases left in between. The chain's CDR3 is CASSYAFQPQHF. The CDR3 DNA reads as TGTGCCAGCAGTTATGCTTTCCAGCCCCAGCATTTT.

In its sample, this clonotype was seen a few times. V gene TRBV12-3 or TRBV12-4 combines with J gene TRBJ2-3, with 8 bases identical to TRBD1. Losses at the gene ends were 5 bases for V and 4 bases for J; bases not matched to a gene: 8. This CDR3 is built from 15 residues. The DNA for the CDR3 is TGTGCCAGCAGTCCTCCGACAGGGGTGGCAGATACGCAGTATTTT. This codes for CASSPPTGVADTQYF.

This clonotype was counted ten times or more. The chain carries TRBV20-1 and TRBJ1-1; D remains ambiguous. Germline assignment: CDR1 DFQATT and CDR2 SNEGSKA (reference sequence). V lost 6 bases and J 2 bases, leaving 7 bases between the germline ends. The CDR3 runs 11 residues. CDR3 in amino acids: CSARVNTEAFF. The DNA of the CDR3 is TGCAGTGCAAGGGTAAACACTGAAGCTTTCTTT.

This sequence joins TRBV3-1 and TRBJ1-6; no clear D. The V gene's germline CDR1 is LGHDT and CDR2 YNNKEL (reference sequence). There are 16 residues in the CDR3. V dropped 4 bases and J dropped 8 bases, with 18 bases sitting between them. The CDR3: CASSPHGITGDSPLHF. The CDR3 bases are TGTGCCAGCAGCCCACACGGTATCACGGGAGATTCACCCCTCCACTTT. Filled out from reference TRBV3-1 and TRBJ1-6, the complete variable domain reads DTAVSQTPKYLVTQMGNDKSIKCEQNLGHDTMYWYKQDSKKFLKIMFSYNNKELIINETVPNRFSPKSPDKAHLNLHINSLELGDSAVYFCASSPHGITGDSPLHFGNGTRLTVT.

As regards this clonotype: This sequence may be a read error, since a much larger clone differs from it by one base. J is TRBJ1-5 and V is TRBV12-3 or TRBV12-4; D might be TRBD1 (6 bases). CDR3 length: 16 residues. Trimming took off 4 bases at V and 3 bases at J, with 16 bases between the two ends. The CDR3 sequence is CASSSNRASHNQPQHF. CDR3 nucleotide sequence: TGTGCCAGCAGTTCAAACAGGGCTAGTCACAATCAGCCCCAGCATTTT.

The chain uses TRBV10-3 and TRBJ2-1; the D gene is possibly TRBD2 (6 bases). The V end was cut by 6 bases, the J end by 7 bases, with 22 bases between. The CDR3 loop spans 16 amino acids. Germline lookup yields CDR1 ENHRY and CDR2 SYGVKD. The CDR3 DNA reads TGTGCCATCAGCCGGAGTGGGGTAAGGCGGGGAAATGAGCAGTTCTTC. Protein: CAISRSGVRRGNEQFF.

Many counts were recorded for this clonotype. The chain has TRBV5-1 and TRBJ2-6; 7 positions match TRBD2. The germline CDR1 and CDR2 sequences are SGHRS and YFSETQ. The CDR3 length is 16 residues. V was clipped by 5 bases and J by 4 bases; unmatched bases: 9. The CDR3 spells CASRGSGGRGANVLTF. CDR3 nucleotide sequence: TGCGCCAGCAGAGGTTCCGGGGGGAGAGGGGCCAACGTCCTGACTTTC.

This clonotype occurred many times. The chain links TRBV5-5 to TRBJ1-4, with unresolved D. Germline V gene sequence: CDR1 SGHKS, CDR2 YYEKEE (reference sequence). CDR3 length: 14 amino acids. V lost 0 bases to trimming and J lost 3 bases, with 6 bases between them. The CDR3: CASSLGGPNEKLFF. The CDR3 DNA reads as TGTGCCAGCAGCTTGGGCGGACCTAATGAAAAACTGTTTTTT.

At least ten counts were recorded for this clonotype. This chain links TRBV20-1 with TRBJ2-7; 12 bases are shared with TRBD2. Germline CDR1 is DFQATT and CDR2 is SNEGSKA (reference sequence). This CDR3 comprises 15 residues. Losses at the gene ends were 6 bases for V and 9 bases for J; bases not matched to a gene: 15. CDR3 amino acids: CSALRTSGDRGGQYF. Here the CDR3 DNA reads TGCAGTGCCCTACGGACTAGCGGGGATAGAGGTGGGCAGTACTTC.

This clonotype was seen at least ten times. The chain recombines TRBV28 with TRBJ1-2, with a weak D call TRBD1 (6 bases). The V end was cut by 6 bases, the J end by 2 bases, with 13 bases between. CDR1 is MDHEN, CDR2 SYDVKM, per germline. CDR3 length equals 14 residues. In nucleotides, the CDR3 is TGTGCCAGCAGGACGCCACAGGGAAACTATGGCTACACCTTC. It codes for CASRTPQGNYGYTF.

Many counts were recorded for this clonotype. The junction departs from the called germline gene at one end, perhaps through a read error. The chain links TRBV9 to TRBJ1-5; TRBD1 aligns across 7 bases. The CDR3 totals 13 residues. The V gene's germline CDR1 is SGDLS and CDR2 YYNGEE. This chain's CDR3 is CASGTDYNQPQNF. CDR3 in DNA: TGTGCCAGCGGGACAGATTACAATCAGCCCCAGAATTTT.

This clonotype was observed at least ten times. The V gene is TRBV24-1, the J gene TRBJ2-7, with TRBD1 identical over 11 bases. Looked up from germline, CDR1 is KGHDR and CDR2 is SFDVKD. This CDR3 spans 16 amino acids. Germline trimming cut 5 bases from V and 2 bases from J; bases unmatched to any gene: 7. The CDR3 sequence is CATSGAGQGGPYEQYF. CDR3 sequence (DNA): TGTGCCACCAGTGGTGCGGGACAGGGGGGCCCCTACGAGCAGTACTTC.

In its sample, this clonotype was seen many times. The chain combines TRBV5-1 with TRBJ1-2; TRBD1 matches 8 bases. V was pared by 2 bases and J by 6 bases, with 3 bases of the junction left unmatched. This CDR3 contains 13 residues. CDR1 is SGHRS and CDR2 is YFSETQ in the germline V gene. CDR3 in DNA: TGCGCCAGCAGCTTCCAGGGGGCAAATGGCTACACCTTC. Protein: CASSFQGANGYTF.

This clonotype was found many times. V gene TRBV12-3 or TRBV12-4 combines with J gene TRBJ1-6; TRBD1 aligns across 7 bases. The CDR3 totals 16 residues. With 6 bases clipped from V and 14 bases from J, the junction kept 19 bases outside the gene matches. The CDR3 nucleotides read TGTGCCAGCAGCAAGCAGGCGGCAGGGGGAGCCGGGGCCCTCCACTTT. It specifies CASSKQAAGGAGALHF.

This clonotype was recorded at least ten times. V and J are TRBV3-1 and TRBJ2-3; D not certain. The germline gives CDR1 LGHDT, CDR2 YNNKEL (reference sequence). The CDR3 runs 15 residues. V lost 1 base, J lost 1 base, and 9 bases lay in between. Written as DNA, the CDR3 is TGTGCCAGCAGCCAAGGGCCCACAGGCACAGATACGCAGTATTTT. Its protein product is CASSQGPTGTDTQYF.

Ten or more counts support this clonotype. The J gene is TRBJ2-6, the V gene TRBV4-2; the match to TRBD2 covers 9 bases. Germline V gene sequence: CDR1 LGHNA, CDR2 YNFKEQ. CDR3 length equals 19 residues. V gave up 2 bases and J gave up 0 bases; unmatched junction bases: 8. The CDR3 here is CASSQLSGGLSSGANVLTF. In DNA, the CDR3 is TGTGCCAGCAGCCAACTGAGCGGGGGGCTCAGCTCTGGGGCCAACGTCCTGACTTTC.

There are many counts of this clonotype. The V call is TRBV20-1, the J call TRBJ1-1; D is unresolved. The germline V gene encodes CDR1 DFQATT and CDR2 SNEGSKA (reference sequence). CDR3 length: 14 residues. The ends were cut back, 5 bases at V and 4 bases at J, with 17 bases in the middle. CDR3 residues: CSASRTGPSTEAFF. CDR3 nucleotide sequence: TGCAGTGCTTCTAGGACGGGCCCGAGCACTGAAGCTTTCTTT.

This clonotype came up many times. This rearrangement joins TRBV5-1 to TRBJ1-5; no clear D. The V gene's germline CDR1 is SGHRS and CDR2 YFSETQ. CDR3 length equals 13 residues. Trimming cost V 1 base and J 7 bases, with 9 bases left between them. CDR3 sequence: CASSLSVGQPQHF. Here the CDR3 DNA reads TGCGCCAGCAGCTTGTCAGTTGGGCAGCCCCAGCATTTT. Filled out from reference TRBV5-1 and TRBJ1-5, the complete variable domain reads KAGVTQTPRYLIKTRGQQVTLSCSPISGHRSVSWYQQTPGQGLQFLFEYFSETQRNKGNFPGRFSGRQFSNSRSEMNVSTLELGDSALYLCASSLSVGQPQHFGDGTRLSIL.

This clonotype was found many times. CDR3 DNA: TGCGCCAGCAGCCCGTGGGGGGGTAACACCGGGGAGCTGTTTTTT. Translating it yields CASSPWGGNTGELFF. J is TRBJ2-2 and V is TRBV5-1; 7 nucleotides align to TRBD2. This CDR3 has 15 residues. With V trimmed by 4 bases and J by 2 bases, 5 bases remained unmatched. Germline V gene sequence: CDR1 SGHRS, CDR2 YFSETQ.

This clonotype was seen ten or more times. The rearrangement links TRBV5-6 to TRBJ2-5, with 11 bases identical to TRBD2. Germline V gene sequence: CDR1 SGHDT, CDR2 YYEEEE. The CDR3 has 17 residues. Trimming at V came to 4 bases and at J to 5 bases, leaving 13 bases not matched to a gene. The CDR3 loop reads CASSGLLAGGPGETQYF. In DNA, the CDR3 is TGTGCCAGCAGCGGGTTATTAGCGGGGGGGCCCGGGGAGACCCAGTACTTC.

At least ten counts were recorded for this clonotype. The V gene is TRBV6-5, the J gene TRBJ1-5; 9 positions match TRBD1. Germline CDR1 is MNHEY and CDR2 is SVGAGI. Unmatched junction bases numbered 7, after V lost 5 bases and J lost 5 bases. This CDR3 region has 15 residues. The CDR3 sequence is CASSLNRGRDQPQHF. CDR3 nucleotide sequence: TGTGCCAGCAGTCTGAACAGGGGGCGCGATCAGCCCCAGCATTTT.

There are many counts of this clonotype. V usage is TRBV7-2 and J usage is TRBJ2-1, with TRBD2 matching 10 bases. The ends lost 5 bases at V and 8 bases at J; junction bases unmatched: 15. Per germline, CDR1 SGHTA and CDR2 FQGNSA. CDR3 length: 17 residues. CDR3 bases: TGTGCCAGCAGCAGAGGGACCCTAGCGGGGGCCTGGCATGAGCAGTTCTTC. As protein: CASSRGTLAGAWHEQFF.

This clonotype occurred many times. The chain employs TRBV28 and TRBJ1-1; D possibly corresponds to TRBD1 (5 bases). CDR3 length equals 14 residues. CDR1 and CDR2 from the germline V gene are MDHEN and SYDVKM. Trimming took 5 bases from V and 3 from J, leaving 13 bases between them. This CDR3 reads CASSLLREYTEAFF. The CDR3 bases are TGTGCCAGCAGTCTCCTCAGGGAGTACACTGAAGCTTTCTTT.

This clonotype has a count of ten or more. The chain employs TRBV20-1 and TRBJ1-4; D is uncertain. The germline V gene encodes CDR1 DFQATT and CDR2 SNEGSKA (reference sequence). This CDR3 has 13 residues. V lost 0 bases and J lost 8, with 10 bases in between. The CDR3 is CSARDGPGEKLFF. CDR3 DNA sequence: TGCAGTGCTAGAGATGGCCCCGGGGAAAAACTGTTTTTT.

This clonotype was seen many times. V and J are TRBV29-1 and TRBJ1-1; D not certain. The CDR3 length is 12 residues. CDR1 and CDR2 from the germline V gene are SQVTM and ANQGSEA. Between the trimmed V and J ends, which lost 7 bases and 0 bases, there was a span of 9 bases. The CDR3 region is CSAHRMNTEAFF. The CDR3 DNA is TGCAGCGCCCACAGAATGAACACTGAAGCTTTCTTT.

This clonotype was seen at least ten times. The chain links TRBV6-6 to TRBJ2-1, with D possibly TRBD1 on 7 matching bases. This CDR3 has 15 amino acids. Germline V gene lookup returns CDR1 MNHNY and CDR2 SVGAGI (reference sequence). V was clipped by 7 bases and J by 1 base, with 14 bases between them. In nucleotides, the CDR3 is TGTGCCAGCACTAACCAGGGGGGATCCTACAATGAGCAGTTCTTC. Translated: CASTNQGGSYNEQFF.

This clonotype was seen a few times. The germline gene is not matched at one end of the junction; a read error may be the cause. The rearrangement uses TRBV3-1 and TRBJ1-6, with 8 nucleotides matching TRBD1. This CDR3 has 12 residues. Germline V CDR1 and CDR2: LGHDT, YNNKEL (reference sequence). This CDR3 is CASSKGSGTGFF. The DNA of the CDR3 is TGTGCCAGCAGCAAAGGGTCCGGGACAGGCTTCTTT. Combining the CDR3 with reference TRBV3-1 and TRBJ1-6 gives the whole variable domain DTAVSQTPKYLVTQMGNDKSIKCEQNLGHDTMYWYKQDSKKFLKIMFSYNNKELIINETVPNRFSPKSPDKAHLNLHINSLELGDSAVYFCASSKGSGTGFFGNGTRLTVT.

This clonotype was seen many times. This may be a read error, as it is one base from a much larger clone. V is TRBV20-1 and J is TRBJ1-1; D is possibly TRBD1 (6 bases). The V and J ends lost 0 bases and 1 base respectively, with 15 bases between them. The germline gives CDR1 DFQATT, CDR2 SNEGSKA (reference sequence). CDR3 length equals 16 residues. The CDR3 reads CSARDPGGSPNTEAFF. In DNA form, the CDR3 reads TGCAGTGCTAGAGATCCGGGGGGCAGCCCGAACACTGAAGCTTTCTTT.

The J gene is TRBJ1-6, the V gene TRBV15; 9 nucleotides align to TRBD1. This CDR3 has 19 residues. CDR1 is LNHNV and CDR2 is YYDKDF in the germline V gene (reference sequence). The J segment lost 7 bases and the V segment lost 3 bases, leaving 16 bases of the junction unmatched. CDR3 protein: CATSSTHATGGWRNSPLHF. The CDR3 DNA is TGTGCCACCAGCAGCACACACGCTACAGGGGGCTGGCGAAATTCACCCCTCCACTTT. Using reference TRBV15 and TRBJ1-6 for the parts outside the CDR3, the full variable domain is DAMVIQNPRYQVTQFGKPVTLSCSQTLNHNVMYWYQQKSSQAPKLLFHYYDKDFNNEADTPDNFQSRRPNTSFCFLDIRSPGLGDTAMYLCATSSTHATGGWRNSPLHFGNGTRLTVT.

This chain joins TRBV5-1 and TRBJ1-2, with no clear D. Germline V gene data show CDR1 as SGHRS and CDR2 as YFSETQ. The CDR3 sequence is 14 residues long. The V and J ends lost 2 bases and 5 bases respectively, with 13 bases between them. This CDR3 reads CASSFGEGRYGYTF. CDR3 DNA sequence: TGCGCCAGCAGCTTCGGGGAAGGGCGTTATGGCTACACCTTC. Full variable domain (rest looked up from reference TRBV5-1 and TRBJ1-2): KAGVTQTPRYLIKTRGQQVTLSCSPISGHRSVSWYQQTPGQGLQFLFEYFSETQRNKGNFPGRFSGRQFSNSRSEMNVSTLELGDSALYLCASSFGEGRYGYTFGSGTRLTVV.

This rearrangement joins TRBV20-1 to TRBJ2-1; TRBD1 matches at 9 bases. Germline V lookup: CDR1 DFQATT, CDR2 SNEGSKA (reference sequence). J lost 2 bases, V lost 5 bases, and 10 bases had no gene match. The CDR3 is made up of 16 amino acids. The CDR3 loop reads CSAGAGTGIAYNEQFF. The CDR3 coding sequence is TGCAGTGCTGGCGCCGGGACAGGGATTGCCTACAATGAGCAGTTCTTC.